A single sample gave rise to the 31 T cell receptor beta chains below, sequenced in a study of blood T cell repertoires in COVID-19. TCRdb's table, derived via immunoSEQ multiplex PCR, lists solely in-frame clones and lacks some. The sample includes fewer than 100,000 clones, about 80% of them seen just once. The sequenced material came from peripheral blood. Receptors were obtained from a man aged 65 to 79 with acute or convalescent COVID-19.

In DNA, the CDR3 is TGTGCCAGCAGCTTAGTAGACGGACAGGGGCGGTATTTT. It yields the protein CASSLVDGQGRYF. This chain uses TRBV7-2 with TRBJ2-3; TRBD1 agrees at 9 bases. Germline assignment: CDR1 SGHTA and CDR2 FQGNSA. Germline trimming cut 1 base from V and 14 bases from J; bases unmatched to any gene: 7. There are 13 residues in the CDR3.

The rearrangement joins TRBV10-1 to TRBJ2-7; D is unresolved. Trimming removed 5 bases at V and 4 bases at J, with 3 bases between. Germline-derived CDR1 and CDR2 are WNHNN and SYGVQD (reference sequence). This CDR3 has 10 residues. The CDR3 region is CASSLYEQYF. The CDR3 DNA reads as TGCGCCAGCAGTCTATACGAGCAGTACTTC.

The chain employs TRBV27 and TRBJ2-7; D is ambiguous. Germline CDR1 reads MNHEY; CDR2 reads SMNVEV (reference sequence). V lost 2 bases and J lost 2, with 7 bases in between. The CDR3 length is 13 residues. The CDR3 spells CASSLGQTYEQYF. In nucleotides, the CDR3 is TGTGCCAGCAGTTTAGGGCAAACCTACGAGCAGTACTTC.

The V call is TRBV12-5, the J call TRBJ2-3, with 9 bases identical to TRBD1. J was trimmed by 3 bases and V by 6 bases; bases with no gene match: 4. In germline, CDR1 is LGHNT, CDR2 FRNRAP. The CDR3 totals 14 residues. CDR3 bases: TGTGCTAGTGGAACCGGGACAGGGACAGATACGCAGTATTTT. This codes for CASGTGTGTDTQYF. The whole variable domain, filled in from reference TRBV12-5 and TRBJ2-3, reads DARVTQTPRHKVTEMGQEVTMRCQPILGHNTVFWYRQTMMQGLELLAYFRNRAPLDDSGMPKDRFSAEMPDATLATLKIQPSEPRDSAVYFCASGTGTGTDTQYFGPGTRLTVL.

This clone was counted between two and nine times. V usage is TRBV12-3 or TRBV12-4 and J usage is TRBJ1-4, with 11 bases lining up with TRBD1. V gave up 6 bases and J gave up 10 bases; unmatched junction bases: 4. This CDR3 contains 13 residues. In DNA form, the CDR3 reads TGTGCCAGCAGAGGACAGGGGGCAGGAAAACTGTTTTTT. Translating gives CASRGQGAGKLFF.

This rearrangement joins TRBV5-1 to TRBJ1-1; possibly TRBD1 for D (5 bases). The ends were cut back, 0 bases at V and 1 base at J, with 10 bases in the middle. This CDR3 spans 15 amino acids. Germline values: CDR1 SGHRS, CDR2 YFSETQ. CDR3 DNA sequence: TGCGCCAGCAGCTTGGTAGGGGTAGCGAACACTGAAGCTTTCTTT. Amino acids: CASSLVGVANTEAFF.

The V and J genes are TRBV5-4 and TRBJ2-5; perhaps TRBD1 as D (5 bases). CDR1 is SGHNT and CDR2 is YYREEE in the germline V gene (reference sequence). The V gene lost 4 bases and the J gene lost 2 bases, with 9 bases spanning the gap. This CDR3 region has 13 residues. The CDR3 DNA is TGTGCCAGCAGCACGACAGAACAAGAGACCCAGTACTTC. As protein: CASSTTEQETQYF. Combining the CDR3 with reference TRBV5-4 and TRBJ2-5 gives the whole variable domain ETGVTQSPTHLIKTRGQQVTLRCSSQSGHNTVSWYQQALGQGPQFIFQYYREEENGRGNFPPRFSGLQFPNYSSELNVNALELDDSALYLCASSTTEQETQYFGPGTRLLVL.

The gene calls are TRBV28 and TRBJ2-1, with TRBD2 identical over 9 bases. The CDR3 runs to 15 residues. Germline CDR1 reads MDHEN; CDR2 reads SYDVKM. Trimming cost V 6 bases and J 2 bases; bases outside gene matches: 5. CDR3: CASSSRLAAYNEQFF. CDR3 sequence (DNA): TGTGCCAGCAGCTCCAGACTAGCGGCCTACAATGAGCAGTTCTTC.

This clone was recorded a few times. The chain employs TRBV24-1 and TRBJ2-2; 8 bases align to TRBD2. V shed 2 bases, J shed 4 bases, and the junction held 8 bases outside the gene matches. The V gene's germline CDR1 is KGHDR and CDR2 SFDVKD. This CDR3 comprises 17 residues. The CDR3 nucleotides are TGTGCCACCAGTGATTCCCTGACTAGCGCCGGCACCGGGGAGCTGTTTTTT. Amino acid sequence: CATSDSLTSAGTGELFF.

This clone was observed a few times. This chain connects TRBV7-2 to TRBJ2-3, with 9 bases that match TRBD2. The CDR3 contains 16 residues. Looked up from germline, CDR1 is SGHTA and CDR2 is FQGNSA. Trimming cost V 2 bases and J 4 bases; bases outside gene matches: 7. CDR3 sequence reads: CASSLTAGGPADTQYF. The CDR3 DNA follows: TGTGCCAGCAGCTTAACCGCGGGAGGGCCGGCAGATACGCAGTATTTT.

The V and J genes are TRBV27 and TRBJ1-1, with D unclear. V lost 7 bases, J lost 4 bases, and 13 bases lay in between. The CDR3 covers 13 residues. Per germline, CDR1 MNHEY and CDR2 SMNVEV (reference sequence). CDR3 sequence reads: CASTAAAGTEAFF. The CDR3, as DNA: TGTGCCAGCACCGCGGCGGCGGGCACTGAAGCTTTCTTT.

J is TRBJ1-4 and V is TRBV5-1; TRBD1 matches at 7 bases. The CDR3 loop spans 14 amino acids. Germline V lookup: CDR1 SGHRS, CDR2 YFSETQ. The trim removed 4 bases at V and 5 bases at J, leaving 5 bases unmatched. The DNA of the CDR3 is TGCGCCAGCAGCCACCCGGGACAGAATGAAAAACTGTTTTTT. Its translation: CASSHPGQNEKLFF.

The V gene is TRBV28, the J gene TRBJ1-6, with D possibly TRBD1 on 6 matching bases. The length of the CDR3 is 15 residues. The ends were cut back, 5 bases at V and 4 bases at J, with 12 bases in the middle. Looked up from germline, CDR1 is MDHEN and CDR2 is SYDVKM. This CDR3 reads CASSAVQGYNSPLHF. In DNA form, the CDR3 reads TGTGCCAGCAGTGCCGTACAGGGTTATAATTCACCCCTCCACTTT. Together with reference TRBV28 and TRBJ1-6, the CDR3 gives the full variable domain: DVKVTQSSRYLVKRTGEKVFLECVQDMDHENMFWYRQDPGLGLRLIYFSYDVKMKEKGDIPEGYSVSREKKERFSLILESASTNQTSMYLCASSAVQGYNSPLHFGNGTRLTVT.

With regard to this clone: A junction boundary mismatches the germline segment, possibly from a read error. The sample carries other DNA sequences with the same CDR3. This chain uses TRBV19 with TRBJ1-2, with 10 bases that match TRBD1. From germline, CDR1 is LNHDA and CDR2 SQIVND (reference sequence). The CDR3 length is 14 residues. Here the CDR3 reads CASKIGTGDYGYTF. Written as DNA, the CDR3 is TGTGCCAGTAAGATTGGGACAGGGGACTATGGTTACACCTTC.

This chain links TRBV19 with TRBJ1-6; TRBD1 matches 7 bases. CDR3 length: 15 amino acids. In germline, CDR1 is LNHDA, CDR2 SQIVND (reference sequence). J was trimmed by 5 bases and V by 4 bases; bases with no gene match: 5. CDR3 nucleotides: TGTGCCAGTAGTACCCGACAGGGAGATAATTCACCCCTCCACTTT. Amino acid sequence: CASSTRQGDNSPLHF.

To note about this clone: Other DNA sequences of this sample code for an identical CDR3. The V and J genes are TRBV28 and TRBJ2-5; D ambiguous. Germline V lookup: CDR1 MDHEN, CDR2 SYDVKM. Trimming shortened V by 5 bases and J by 1 base, and 5 bases separated the two germline ends. This CDR3 comprises 12 residues. CDR3: CASSGSQETQYF. The DNA for the CDR3 is TGTGCCAGCAGTGGCTCCCAAGAGACCCAGTACTTC.

The V gene is TRBV27, the J gene TRBJ2-5, with unresolved D. V was trimmed by 2 bases and J by 5 bases, leaving 15 bases between them. Germline CDR1 is MNHEY and CDR2 is SMNVEV (reference sequence). This CDR3 has 15 residues. CDR3 loop: CASSLGTAGGETQYF. The CDR3, as DNA: TGTGCCAGCAGTTTAGGTACAGCCGGTGGGGAGACCCAGTACTTC.

This chain links TRBV7-8 with TRBJ1-2, with TRBD1 identical over 9 bases. Germline-derived CDR1 and CDR2 are SGHVS and FQNEAQ. Trimming removed 1 base from V and 1 base from J; junction bases left unmatched: 4. This CDR3 has 16 amino acids. CDR3 in amino acids: CASSLGYRGLNYGYTF. CDR3 coding DNA: TGTGCCAGCAGCTTAGGTTACAGGGGGCTTAACTATGGCTACACCTTC.

This rearrangement joins TRBV7-9 to TRBJ2-7, with a weak D call TRBD1 (6 bases). The CDR3 spans 12 residues. The germline V gene has CDR1 SEHNR and CDR2 FQNEAQ (reference sequence). V lost 0 bases to trimming and J lost 11 bases, with 11 bases between them. As DNA, the CDR3 is TGTGCCAGCAGCTTAGCGCAGGGGAAGAAGTACTTC. Encoded protein: CASSLAQGKKYF.

This chain joins TRBV5-1 and TRBJ2-7, with 9 nucleotides matching TRBD1. This CDR3 is 16 amino acids long. CDR1 SGHRS and CDR2 YFSETQ come from the germline V gene. J lost 3 bases, V lost 2 bases, and 9 bases had no gene match. The CDR3 spells CASSFPLGQGVYEQYF. For the CDR3, the DNA is TGCGCCAGCAGCTTCCCCTTGGGACAGGGTGTCTACGAGCAGTACTTC.

The chain employs TRBV19 and TRBJ2-2; D is possibly TRBD2 (6 bases). Germline loops: CDR1 LNHDA, CDR2 SQIVND (reference sequence). Trimming shortened V by 6 bases and J by 1 base, and 9 bases separated the two germline ends. This CDR3 comprises 14 residues. CDR3 sequence reads: CASRVAENTGELFF. The DNA of the CDR3 is TGTGCCAGTAGGGTAGCGGAGAACACCGGGGAGCTGTTTTTT.

A word on this clone: This sample also contains other DNA sequences that code for the same CDR3. V gene TRBV7-9 combines with J gene TRBJ2-1; 10 bases fit TRBD2. Per the germline V gene, CDR1 is SEHNR and CDR2 is FQNEAQ (reference sequence). Trimming cost V 1 base and J 7 bases; bases outside gene matches: 4. The CDR3 is made up of 15 amino acids. The CDR3 region is CASSLDSGRRNEQFF. The CDR3 region has the DNA TGTGCCAGCAGCTTAGATAGCGGGAGGAGAAATGAGCAGTTCTTC. Full variable domain (rest looked up from reference TRBV7-9 and TRBJ2-1): DTGVSQNPRHKITKRGQNVTFRCDPISEHNRLYWYRQTLGQGPEFLTYFQNEAQLEKSRLLSDRFSAERPKGSFSTLEIQRTEQGDSAMYLCASSLDSGRRNEQFFGPGTRLTVL.

This clone was recorded a few times. The CDR3 region has the DNA TGTGCCAGCAGTTTAACGCGGGAGGGCCCTCGGCAGTTCTTC. Its translation is CASSLTREGPRQFF. The gene calls are TRBV27 and TRBJ2-1; 9 bases align to TRBD2. The junction had 8 bases not matched to a gene; V was cut back by 2 bases and J by 12 bases. The CDR3 is 14 amino acids. CDR1 and CDR2 (germline): MNHEY, SMNVEV (reference sequence).

V is TRBV9 and J is TRBJ1-6; D unclear. Trimming removed 6 bases at V and 5 bases at J, with 12 bases between. The CDR3 sequence is 14 residues long. CDR1 is SGDLS, CDR2 YYNGEE, per germline. CDR3 residues: CASTPDGDNSPLHF. The CDR3 nucleotides read TGTGCCAGCACACCGGACGGGGATAATTCACCCCTCCACTTT.

This CDR3 is CASSYGRETEAFF. DNA of the CDR3: TGTGCCAGCAGTTACGGCAGGGAAACTGAAGCTTTCTTT. The chain combines TRBV6-2 or TRBV6-3 with TRBJ1-1; D perhaps matches TRBD1 (5 bases). CDR1 and CDR2 (germline): MNHEY, SVGEGT. The CDR3 runs to 13 residues. V dropped 2 bases and J dropped 5 bases, with 9 bases sitting between them.

The chain combines TRBV7-2 with TRBJ1-5; perhaps TRBD1 as D (6 bases). The CDR3 extends over 14 amino acids. Germline loops: CDR1 SGHTA, CDR2 FQGNSA. V lost 5 bases to trimming and J lost 3 bases, with 11 bases between them. CDR3 residues: CASSQGHNNQPQHF. CDR3 nucleotides: TGTGCCAGCAGCCAGGGACACAACAATCAGCCCCAGCATTTT. The full variable domain, completed using reference TRBV7-2 and TRBJ1-5, is GAGVSQSPSNKVTEKGKDVELRCDPISGHTALYWYRQSLGQGLEFLIYFQGNSAPDKSGLPSDRFSAERTGGSVSTLTIQRTQQEDSAVYLCASSQGHNNQPQHFGDGTRLSIL.

This chain links TRBV10-2 with TRBJ2-1, with 8 bases identical to TRBD2. Trimming took 4 bases from V and 0 from J; bases not matched to a gene: 5. The CDR3 consists of 16 residues. The germline gives CDR1 WSHSY, CDR2 SAAADI. The CDR3 sequence is CASSGLAGSSYNEQFF. The CDR3 DNA is TGCGCCAGCAGTGGCCTAGCGGGCAGCTCCTACAATGAGCAGTTCTTC.

V gene TRBV9 combines with J gene TRBJ2-1; 9 bases are a match to TRBD2. This CDR3 region has 17 residues. The V and J ends lost 0 bases and 5 bases, in that order; junction bases with no gene match: 9. Germline-derived CDR1 and CDR2 are SGDLS and YYNGEE. The CDR3 loop reads CASSVVGWGLADNEQFF. Here the CDR3 DNA reads TGTGCCAGCAGCGTAGTAGGATGGGGACTAGCTGACAATGAGCAGTTCTTC.

The chain uses TRBV27 and TRBJ2-2, with 15 bases that match TRBD2. The CDR3 contains 20 residues. Germline V gene data show CDR1 as MNHEY and CDR2 as SMNVEV (reference sequence). The J segment lost 5 bases and the V segment lost 5 bases, leaving 15 bases of the junction unmatched. CDR3 sequence (DNA): TGTGCCAGCAGTGTCAGGACTAGCGGGAGGGCCCCCCCGTTGACCGGGGAGCTGTTTTTT. This sequence encodes CASSVRTSGRAPPLTGELFF.

The rearrangement joins TRBV5-1 to TRBJ2-5; no clear D gene. This CDR3 region has 13 residues. Deletions cut 0 bases from V and 2 bases from J, with 5 bases between. Germline loops: CDR1 SGHRS, CDR2 YFSETQ. Here the CDR3 reads CASSLGQQETQYF. The CDR3, as DNA: TGCGCCAGCAGCTTGGGGCAGCAAGAGACCCAGTACTTC.

The chain carries TRBV3-1 (or the pseudogene TRBV3-2) and TRBJ1-2; TRBD1 matches at 11 bases. CDR1 is LGHDT and CDR2 is YNNKEL in the germline V gene (reference sequence). Trimming cost V 4 bases and J 1 base; bases outside gene matches: 2. This CDR3 contains 15 residues. The CDR3 protein is CASSRGTGGNYGYTF. The CDR3 region has the DNA TGTGCCAGCAGCCGGGGGACAGGGGGTAACTATGGCTACACCTTC.